This T cell receptor (beta chain) was identified during a study of monozygotic twins with inflammatory bowel disease. TCRdb reprocessed the 5' RACE reads, keeping one entry per CDR3 protein, no DNA. This sample's table has 300,000 to 400,000 distinct CDR3 sequences. Germline assignment: CDR1 SGHRS and CDR2 YFSETQ. The CDR3 sequence is 16 residues long. Study results and limitations: IBD patients share fewer clonotypes with other people than healthy twins do, especially with disease activity. Discordant twins had repertoire similarity that did not differ from that of concordant twins, possibly from limited power. Healthy co-twins exceeded IBD patients in TCRbeta diversity as measured by inverse Simpson.

About this clonotype: Antigen unknown.

The sample comprised blood. This TCR came from a human donor with ulcerative colitis or Crohn's disease, or a healthy co-twin of an affected twin (not recorded which). This chain joins TRBV5-1 and TRBJ1-1. The CDR3 sequence: CASSLVRGAVVTEAFF.